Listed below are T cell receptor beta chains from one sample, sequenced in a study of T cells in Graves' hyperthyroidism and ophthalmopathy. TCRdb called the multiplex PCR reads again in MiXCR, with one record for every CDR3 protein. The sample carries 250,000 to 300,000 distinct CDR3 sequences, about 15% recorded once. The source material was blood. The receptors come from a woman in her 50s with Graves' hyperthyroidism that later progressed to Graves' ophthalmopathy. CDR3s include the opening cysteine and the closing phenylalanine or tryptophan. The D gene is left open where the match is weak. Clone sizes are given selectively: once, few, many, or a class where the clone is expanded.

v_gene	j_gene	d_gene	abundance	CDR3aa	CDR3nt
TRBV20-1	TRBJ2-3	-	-	CSVPATGTDTQYF	TGCAGTGTGCCGGCGACGGGCACAGATACGCAGTATTTT
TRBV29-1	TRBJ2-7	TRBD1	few	CSVLRQGAYEQYF	TGCAGCGTCCTTCGACAGGGGGCGTACGAGCAGTACTTC
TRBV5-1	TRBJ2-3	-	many	CASSPDRTDTQYF	TGCGCCAGCAGCCCTGACCGGACAGATACGCAGTATTTT
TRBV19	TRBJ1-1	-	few	CASMPPGRVNTEAFF	TGTGCCAGTATGCCCCCCGGACGGGTGAACACTGAAGCTTTCTTT
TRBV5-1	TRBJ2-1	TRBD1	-	CASSLRSSGGRNEQFF	TGCGCCAGCAGCTTGCGTTCGTCAGGGGGTAGGAATGAGCAGTTCTTC
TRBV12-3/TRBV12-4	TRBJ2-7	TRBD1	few	CASKPGQGYEQYF	TGTGCCAGCAAACCGGGACAGGGCTACGAGCAGTACTTC
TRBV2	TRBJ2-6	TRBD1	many	CATGTGPAGANVLTF	TGTGCCACCGGGACAGGGCCAGCTGGGGCCAACGTCCTGACTTTC
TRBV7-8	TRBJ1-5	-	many	CASSLVRDQPQHF	TGTGCCAGCAGCTTAGTGCGGGATCAGCCCCAGCATTTT
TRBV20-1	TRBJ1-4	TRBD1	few	CSAERTGGNEKLFF	TGCAGTGCGGAAAGGACAGGGGGAAATGAAAAACTGTTTTTT
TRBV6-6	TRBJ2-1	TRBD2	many	CASSYSSWASGPYNEQFF	TGTGCCAGCAGTTACTCGTCGTGGGCTAGCGGCCCCTACAATGAGCAGTTCTTC
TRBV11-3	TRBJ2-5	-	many	CASSFSSRGGQETQYF	TGTGCCAGCAGCTTTTCCTCTAGGGGGGGACAAGAGACCCAGTACTTC
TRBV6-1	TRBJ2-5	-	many	CASSEWGRYQETQYF	TGTGCCAGCAGTGAATGGGGACGGTACCAAGAGACCCAGTACTTC
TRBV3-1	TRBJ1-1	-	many	CASSQDTVNTEAFF	TGTGCCAGCAGCCAAGATACGGTGAACACTGAAGCTTTCTTT
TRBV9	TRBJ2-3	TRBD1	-	CASSAPGQGTDTQYF	TGTGCCAGCAGCGCCCCGGGACAGGGGACAGATACGCAGTATTTT
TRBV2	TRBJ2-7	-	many	CASSRTGTARSYEQYF	TGTGCCAGCAGTCGTACCGGGACGGCTAGAAGCTACGAGCAGTACTTC
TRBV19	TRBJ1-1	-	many	CASSRWGMNTEAFF	TGTGCCAGTAGTAGGTGGGGGATGAACACTGAAGCTTTCTTT
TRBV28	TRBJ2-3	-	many	CASRLPAGTSTDTQYF	TGTGCCAGCAGGCTACCGGCAGGAACTAGCACAGATACGCAGTATTTT
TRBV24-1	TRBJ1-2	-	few	CATSDWSDYGYTF	TGTGCCACCAGTGATTGGTCAGACTATGGCTACACCTTC
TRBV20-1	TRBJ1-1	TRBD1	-	CSGDRGDRGNTEAFF	TGCAGTGGGGACAGAGGAGACCGCGGTAACACTGAAGCTTTCTTT
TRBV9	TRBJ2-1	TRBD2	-	CASSVGTSENEQFF	TGTGCCAGCAGCGTAGGCACTAGCGAGAATGAGCAGTTCTTC
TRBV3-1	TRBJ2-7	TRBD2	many	CASSQDRAGDLFYEQYF	TGTGCCAGCAGCCAAGATAGAGCGGGAGATCTTTTCTACGAGCAGTACTTC
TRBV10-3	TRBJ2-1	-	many	CAITGEGEQFF	TGTGCCATCACTGGTGAAGGTGAGCAGTTCTTC
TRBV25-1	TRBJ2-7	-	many	CASSELGVIYEQYF	TGTGCCAGCAGTGAATTAGGGGTCATTTACGAGCAGTACTTC
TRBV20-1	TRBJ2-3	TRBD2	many	CSARDITSGEGDTQYF	TGCAGTGCTAGAGATATTACTAGCGGGGAGGGAGATACGCAGTATTTT
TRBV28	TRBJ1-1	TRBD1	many	CASSLYGTDEAFF	TGTGCCAGCAGTTTATATGGGACAGACGAAGCTTTCTTT
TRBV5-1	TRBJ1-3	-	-	CASSLWAASGNTIYF	TGCGCCAGCAGCTTGTGGGCAGCTAGTGGAAACACCATATATTTT